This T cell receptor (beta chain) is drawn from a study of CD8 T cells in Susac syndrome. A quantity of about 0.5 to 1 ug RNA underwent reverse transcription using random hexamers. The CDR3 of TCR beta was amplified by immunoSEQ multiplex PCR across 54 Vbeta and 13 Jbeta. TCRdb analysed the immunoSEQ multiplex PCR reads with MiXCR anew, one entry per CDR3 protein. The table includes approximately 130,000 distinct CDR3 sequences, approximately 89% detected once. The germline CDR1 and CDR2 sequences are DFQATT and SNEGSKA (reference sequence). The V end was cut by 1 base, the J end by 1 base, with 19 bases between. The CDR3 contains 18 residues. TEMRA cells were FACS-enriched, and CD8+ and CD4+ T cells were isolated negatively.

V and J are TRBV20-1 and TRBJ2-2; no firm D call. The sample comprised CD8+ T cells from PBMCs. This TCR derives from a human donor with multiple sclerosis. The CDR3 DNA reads TGCAGTGCTAGAGTCCCAACCCCGGATAGGAAGAACACCGGGGAGCTGTTTTTT. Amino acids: CSARVPTPDRKNTGELFF.